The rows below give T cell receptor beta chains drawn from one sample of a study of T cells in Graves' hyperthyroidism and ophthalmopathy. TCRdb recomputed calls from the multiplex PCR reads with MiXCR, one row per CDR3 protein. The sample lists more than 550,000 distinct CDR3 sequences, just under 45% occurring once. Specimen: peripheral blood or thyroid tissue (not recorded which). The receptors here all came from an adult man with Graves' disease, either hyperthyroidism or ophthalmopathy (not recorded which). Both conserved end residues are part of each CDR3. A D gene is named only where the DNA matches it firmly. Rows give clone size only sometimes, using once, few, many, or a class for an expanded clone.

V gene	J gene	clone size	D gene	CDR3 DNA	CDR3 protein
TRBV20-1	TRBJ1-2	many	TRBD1	TGCAGTACTAGACAGGGACAGCGAACCCTAAGCTATGGCTACACCTTC	CSTRQGQRTLSYGYTF
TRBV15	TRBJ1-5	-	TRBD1	TGTGCCACCAGCAGAGCCGGGACAGGGGGTTCGAGACAGCCCCAGCATTTT	CATSRAGTGGSRQPQHF
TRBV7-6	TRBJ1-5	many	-	TGTGCCAGCAGCGTCGACTGGAGCAATCAGCCCCAGCATTTT	CASSVDWSNQPQHF
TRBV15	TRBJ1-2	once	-	TGTGCCACCAGCGGGGAGATAGGATACGGCTACACCTTC	CATSGEIGYGYTF
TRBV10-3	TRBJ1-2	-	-	TGTGCCATCAGTGAGTCGTCCGGTGGCTACACCTTC	CAISESSGGYTF
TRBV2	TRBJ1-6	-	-	TGTGCCAGCAGTGAACGGGGACCACTTTCACCCCTCCACTTT	CASSERGPLSPLHF
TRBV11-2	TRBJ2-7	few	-	TGTGCCAGCAGGGAAACCGGGGTATACGAGCAGTACTTC	CASRETGVYEQYF
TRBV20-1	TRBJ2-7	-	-	TGCAGTGCTAGTCCTTTAGCGGACTCCTACGAGCAGTACTTC	CSASPLADSYEQYF
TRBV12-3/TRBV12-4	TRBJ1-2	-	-	TGTGCCAGCAGGCATACCGGGGGAAACTATGGCTACACCTTC	CASRHTGGNYGYTF
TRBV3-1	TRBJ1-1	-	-	TGTGCCAGCAGCCACGGGGTTTGGCCCACTGAAGCTTTCTTT	CASSHGVWPTEAFF
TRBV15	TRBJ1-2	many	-	TGTGCCAGGCGGGGAGGGGCCTTTTATGGCTACACCTTC	CARRGGAFYGYTF
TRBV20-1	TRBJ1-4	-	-	TGCAGTGCTAGAGATCTCAACAGGCAAGAAAAACTGTTTTTT	CSARDLNRQEKLFF
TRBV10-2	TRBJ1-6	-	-	TGTGCCAGCAACGGTGAAGGTCGGAATTCACCCCTCCACTTT	CASNGEGRNSPLHF
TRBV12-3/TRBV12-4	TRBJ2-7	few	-	TGTGCCAGCAGTTTAGTGGTCAGCCACTACGAGCAGTACTTC	CASSLVVSHYEQYF
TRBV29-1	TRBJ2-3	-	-	TGCAGCTCGGATAGTGGCCCCGGGGATACGCAGTATTTT	CSSDSGPGDTQYF
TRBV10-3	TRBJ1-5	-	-	TGTGCCAGCAGTTATGGGCCGGACGGTGATCAGCCCCAGCATTTT	CASSYGPDGDQPQHF
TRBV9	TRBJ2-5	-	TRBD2	TGTGCCAGCAGCCCCAGCGGGGCGGGAGATGCCGGGGAGACCCAGTACTTC	CASSPSGAGDAGETQYF
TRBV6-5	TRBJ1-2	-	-	TGTGCCAGCAGTTACTTAGGACAGAATGGCTACACTTTC	CASSYLGQNGYTF
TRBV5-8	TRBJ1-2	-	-	TGTGCCAGCAGCCAAGATTCCCTGGACAGTCTAGGAGGCTACACCTTC	CASSQDSLDSLGGYTF
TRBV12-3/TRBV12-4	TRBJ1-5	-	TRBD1	TGTGCCAGCATCCGGACAGGGGGCGGTCAGCCCCAGCATTTT	CASIRTGGGQPQHF
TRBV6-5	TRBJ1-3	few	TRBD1	TGTGCCAGCAGCGTACAGGGGGCGAGGGTCTCTGGAAACACCATATATTTT	CASSVQGARVSGNTIYF
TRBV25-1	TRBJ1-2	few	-	TGTGCCAGCAGCTTAGAGGTGCGGGATGGCTACACCTTC	CASSLEVRDGYTF
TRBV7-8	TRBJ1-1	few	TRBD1	TGTGCCAGCAGCTTCGAAGGGGGCTGGGAAGCTTTCTTT	CASSFEGGWEAFF
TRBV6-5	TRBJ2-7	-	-	TGTGCCAGCAGTTTATCAGGGCTTAACGAGCAGTACTTC	CASSLSGLNEQYF
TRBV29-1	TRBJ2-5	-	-	TGCAGCGTTGAGCGGGACAGACATACCGAGACCCAGTACTTC	CSVERDRHTETQYF
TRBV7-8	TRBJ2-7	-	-	TGTGCCAGCTCACCCCGACAATCATCCGAGCAGTACTTC	CASSPRQSSEQYF
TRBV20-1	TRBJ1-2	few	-	TGCAGTGCTACAAGGGAGGTCACTAGGGGCTACACCTTC	CSATREVTRGYTF
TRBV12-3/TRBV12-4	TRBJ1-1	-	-	TGTGCCAGCAGTTTAGGTCCAGGGATCGCTGAAGCTTTCTTT	CASSLGPGIAEAFF
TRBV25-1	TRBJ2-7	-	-	TGTGCCAGCTTGGAGTCAGCCGCCAACTACGAGCAGTACTTC	CASLESAANYEQYF
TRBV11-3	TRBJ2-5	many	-	TGTGCCAGCAGCTTAGGAGACGTAGCCCAGTACTTC	CASSLGDVAQYF
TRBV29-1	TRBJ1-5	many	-	TGCAGCGTTGGGCAGCCAAATCAGCCCCAGCATTTT	CSVGQPNQPQHF
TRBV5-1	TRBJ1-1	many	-	TGCGCCAGCAGGGAGACGGGAATGAACACTGAAGCTTTCTTT	CASRETGMNTEAFF
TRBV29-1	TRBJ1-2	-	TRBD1	TGCAGCGTTGAAGAGGACAGGGACGGACGAGGGGGCTACACCTTC	CSVEEDRDGRGGYTF
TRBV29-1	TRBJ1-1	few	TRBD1	TGCAGCGTTGCAGGGGGCATAGGTGGGACTGAAGCTTTCTTT	CSVAGGIGGTEAFF
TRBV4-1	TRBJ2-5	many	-	TGCGCCAGCAGCCAATGGGAGGAGGGGCAAGAGACCCAGTACTTC	CASSQWEEGQETQYF
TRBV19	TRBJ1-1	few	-	TGTGCCAGTAGTCTTCCCCCCGACAGGAGGGCTGAAGCTTTCTTT	CASSLPPDRRAEAFF